The clone carrying this TCR beta chain was counted between two and nine times. CDR3 length: 13 residues. CDR1 and CDR2 (germline): LGHNA, YSLEER. V was pared by 0 bases and J by 8 bases, with 10 bases between. These data come from a study of blood T cell repertoires in COVID-19. Clones were read by immunoSEQ multiplex PCR, and TCRdb kept only the in-frame ones, dropping some. The sample records around 400,000 clones, approximately 93% being singletons. The specimen sequenced was PBMCs or T cells enriched from blood (not recorded which). The chain carries TRBV4-3 and TRBJ1-2, with D possibly being TRBD1 (6 bases). This receptor was taken from a woman aged 40 to 55 who had been exposed to COVID-19. The CDR3 spells CASSQDRGEGYTF. CDR3 nucleotides: TGCGCCAGCAGCCAAGACAGGGGTGAGGGCTACACCTTC.